The source of this TCR beta chain is a study of cytotoxic CD8 clonotypes in ibrutinib-treated CLL. This clone was found a few times. Germline CDR1 and CDR2: SNHLY and FYNNEI. This CDR3 contains 13 residues. V was clipped by 7 bases and J by 7 bases; unmatched bases: 5. Clones were sequenced by immunoSEQ multiplex PCR, and TCRdb holds only the in-frame ones, with some missing. The sample records about 140,000 clones, approximately 80% being singletons. The source is a human donor with chronic lymphocytic leukemia. The chain has TRBV2 and TRBJ1-5, with 9 bases fitting TRBD1. The material was PBMCs, obtained after 36 months of ibrutinib treatment. DNA for the CDR3: TGTGCCAGCACGTGGACAGGGGCCCAGCCCCAGCATTTT. Translating gives CASTWTGAQPQHF. Complete variable domain (other parts from reference TRBV2 and TRBJ1-5): EPEVTQTPSHQVTQMGQEVILRCVPISNHLYFYWYRQILGQKVEFLVSFYNNEISEKSEIFDDQFSVERPDGSNFTLKIRSTKLEDSAMYFCASTWTGAQPQHFGDGTRLSIL.